Listed below are T cell receptor beta chains from one sample, sequenced in a study of OX40 agonist ivuxolimab in advanced cancers. Repertoires were generated with immunoSEQ multiplex PCR, while TCRdb's copy carries only in-frame clones and drops some. This sample has 65,000 to 75,000 clones, with around 89% found just once. The source was CD4+ or CD8+ T cells sorted from blood, collected in a trial of the OX40 agonist ivuxolimab. These receptors came from an adult with an advanced solid tumor such as melanoma, head and neck, liver or kidney cancer. CDR3s include the opening cysteine and the closing phenylalanine or tryptophan. The order of the fields is D gene, V gene, J gene, clone size, CDR3 protein, CDR3 DNA. D genes are given only for firm matches. Clone sizes are given selectively: once, few, many, or a class where the clone is expanded.

>NA|TRBV18|TRBJ2-3|NA
CASSWRDSDTQYF
TGTGCCAGCTCATGGCGGGACTCAGATACGCAGTATTTT
>NA|TRBV6-5|TRBJ1-3|NA
CASSYSIKGDGNTIYF
TGTGCCAGCAGTTACTCAATAAAGGGGGACGGAAACACCATATATTTT
>TRBD1|TRBV7-2|TRBJ2-6|NA
CASSLDRAGANVLTF
TGTGCCAGCAGCCTTGACAGGGCTGGGGCCAACGTCCTGACTTTC
>NA|TRBV27|TRBJ1-1|NA
CASSLNRARTEAFF
TGTGCCAGCAGTTTAAACAGGGCTCGAACTGAAGCTTTCTTT
>NA|TRBV5-1|TRBJ1-5|NA
CASSSLPGGGQPQHF
TGTGCCAGCAGCTCTCTCCCGGGGGGCGGCCAGCCCCAGCATTTT
>NA|TRBV11-2|TRBJ1-2|NA
CASSLDLTVTNYGYTF
TGTGCCAGCAGCTTAGATTTGACTGTCACTAACTATGGCTACACCTTC
>NA|TRBV9|TRBJ2-7|once
CASSGGDISYEQYF
TGTGCCAGCAGCGGGGGGGACATCTCCTACGAGCAGTACTTC
>NA|TRBV27|TRBJ2-2|NA
CASTPGRSGTGELFF
TGTGCCAGCACCCCGGGACGCTCGGGCACCGGGGAGCTGTTTTTT
>NA|TRBV9|TRBJ1-1|once
CASSVRAGQGTNTEAFF
TGTGCCAGCAGCGTAAGGGCCGGTCAGGGGACGAACACTGAAGCTTTCTTT
>NA|TRBV28|TRBJ1-1|NA
CASRRNTEAFF
TGTGCCAGCAGAAGGAACACTGAAGCTTTCTTT
>NA|TRBV19|TRBJ1-2|NA
CASSSILTAANYGYTF
TGTGCCAGTAGTTCCATTTTGACGGCTGCTAACTATGGCTACACCTTC
>TRBD1|TRBV19|TRBJ1-1|NA
CASSPDRDTEAFF
TGTGCCAGTAGTCCGGACAGGGACACTGAAGCTTTCTTT
>TRBD2|TRBV9|TRBJ2-3|NA
CASSVGSSGRYTDTQYF
TGTGCCAGCAGCGTAGGCTCTAGCGGGCGCTACACAGATACGCAGTATTTT